This T cell receptor (beta chain) was retrieved from a study of T cell responses to AZD1222 COVID-19 vaccine. Clones were read by immunoSEQ multiplex PCR, and TCRdb kept only the in-frame ones, dropping some. The sample consists of about 150,000 clones, 92% of them appearing once. In the case of this clone: Its matching antigen is unknown.

Study-wide findings and caveats: Increases in Spike-specific TCR breadth and depth were seen after two AZD1222 doses. Repertoires were obtained only post-peak T cell response. Only a handful of people who got AZD1222 tested seropositive at baseline. Vaccine-related CD4 TCRs covered spike, predominating at 160-218 and 743-854.

The CDR3 spans 11 residues. Germline V CDR1 and CDR2: SGHTA, FQGNSA. V was cut by 5 bases and J by 6 bases, with 5 bases left in between. The sequence was obtained from an adult in good health. The V call is TRBV7-2, the J call TRBJ2-1; the D is unclear. The input for sequencing was peripheral blood, taken on day 0 of AZD1222 vaccination. This chain's CDR3 is CASSLSNEQFF. The CDR3, as DNA: TGTGCCAGCAGCCTCTCCAATGAGCAGTTCTTC.